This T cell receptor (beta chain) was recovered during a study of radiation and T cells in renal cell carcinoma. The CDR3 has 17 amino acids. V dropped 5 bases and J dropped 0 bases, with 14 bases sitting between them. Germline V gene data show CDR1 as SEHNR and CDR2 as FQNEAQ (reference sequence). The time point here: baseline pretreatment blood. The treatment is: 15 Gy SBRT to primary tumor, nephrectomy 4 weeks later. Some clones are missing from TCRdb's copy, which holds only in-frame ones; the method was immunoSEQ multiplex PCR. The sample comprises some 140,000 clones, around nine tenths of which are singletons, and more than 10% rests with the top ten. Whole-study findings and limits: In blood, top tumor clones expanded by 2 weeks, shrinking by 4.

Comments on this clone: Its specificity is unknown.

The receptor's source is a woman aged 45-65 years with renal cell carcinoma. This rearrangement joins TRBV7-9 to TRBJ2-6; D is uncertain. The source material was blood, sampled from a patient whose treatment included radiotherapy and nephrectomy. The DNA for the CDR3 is TGTGCCAGCAGCCCCTGGTCGGTGAGCTCTGGGGCCAACGTCCTGACTTTC. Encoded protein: CASSPWSVSSGANVLTF.